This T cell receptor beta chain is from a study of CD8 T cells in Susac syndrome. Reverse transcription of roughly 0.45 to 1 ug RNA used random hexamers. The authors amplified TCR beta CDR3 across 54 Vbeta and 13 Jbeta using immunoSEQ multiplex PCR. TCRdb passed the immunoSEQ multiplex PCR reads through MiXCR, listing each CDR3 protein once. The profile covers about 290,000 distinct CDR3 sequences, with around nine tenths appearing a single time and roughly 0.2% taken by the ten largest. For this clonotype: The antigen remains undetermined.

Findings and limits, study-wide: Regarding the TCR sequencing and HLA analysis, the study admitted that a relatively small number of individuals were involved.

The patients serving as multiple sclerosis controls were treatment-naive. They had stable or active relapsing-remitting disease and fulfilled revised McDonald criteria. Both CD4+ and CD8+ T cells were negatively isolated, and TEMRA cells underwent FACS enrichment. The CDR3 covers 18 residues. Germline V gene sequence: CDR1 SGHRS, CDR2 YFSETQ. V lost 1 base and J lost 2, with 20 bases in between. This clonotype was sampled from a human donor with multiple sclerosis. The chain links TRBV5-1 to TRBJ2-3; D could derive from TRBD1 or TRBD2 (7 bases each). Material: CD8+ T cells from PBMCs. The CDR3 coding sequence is TGCGCCAGCAGCTTGATGGCAGGGGGGGAACTCATCACAGATACGCAGTATTTT. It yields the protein CASSLMAGGELITDTQYF. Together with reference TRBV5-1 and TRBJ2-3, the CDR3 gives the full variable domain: KAGVTQTPRYLIKTRGQQVTLSCSPISGHRSVSWYQQTPGQGLQFLFEYFSETQRNKGNFPGRFSGRQFSNSRSEMNVSTLELGDSALYLCASSLMAGGELITDTQYFGPGTRLTVL.